One and the same sample provided the 27 T cell receptor beta chains below, sequenced in a study of T cells in Graves' hyperthyroidism and ophthalmopathy. TCR beta CDR3 regions were amplified from RNA transcripts. HTBI primers were used for first-round RT-PCR of the TCR CDR3. TCRdb recomputed calls from the multiplex PCR reads with MiXCR, one row per CDR3 protein. The sample has some 570,000 distinct CDR3 sequences; roughly 17% are singletons. Sequenced material: blood. The receptors stem from a woman between 18 and 29 years old with Graves' ophthalmopathy.

The gene calls are TRBV30 and TRBJ2-2; D might be TRBD1 or TRBD2, each matching 5 bases. V was cut by 1 base and J by 2 bases, with 8 bases left in between. The germline CDR1 and CDR2 sequences are GTSNPN and SVGIG (reference sequence). This CDR3 has 14 amino acids. The CDR3 DNA reads TGTGCCTGGAGTGGGGGACGAAACACCGGGGAGCTGTTTTTT. Translated: CAWSGGRNTGELFF.

This clonotype was counted many times. The rearrangement links TRBV6-5 to TRBJ1-1; 8 nucleotides agree with TRBD1. Trimming at V came to 5 bases and at J to 4 bases, leaving 9 bases not matched to a gene. From germline, CDR1 is MNHEY and CDR2 SVGAGI. This CDR3 has 15 residues. The CDR3 region is CASSRRQGRGTEAFF. The CDR3 bases are TGTGCCAGCAGTCGTCGACAGGGGCGGGGCACTGAAGCTTTCTTT.

This clonotype was found many times. The chain links TRBV5-1 to TRBJ2-7, with D tentatively TRBD2 (6 bases). This CDR3 has 14 residues. The germline V gene encodes CDR1 SGHRS and CDR2 YFSETQ. V was pared by 4 bases and J by 4 bases, with 15 bases between. The DNA for the CDR3 is TGCGCCAGCAGCCCCGGGCGGGGTTGGTACGAGCAGTACTTC. Translating gives CASSPGRGWYEQYF.

This clonotype has more than one count but fewer than ten. The chain links TRBV7-3 to TRBJ2-1; D is possibly TRBD2 (6 bases). The germline V gene encodes CDR1 SGHTA and CDR2 FQGTGA. The germline V and J ends were trimmed by 5 bases and 6 bases, with 14 bases remaining between them. The CDR3 contains 14 residues. CDR3 in amino acids: CASSHSGTPNEQFF. For the CDR3, the DNA is TGTGCCAGCAGCCATTCCGGGACTCCCAATGAGCAGTTCTTC.

A few counts support this clonotype. This chain links TRBV7-9 with TRBJ2-1, with 7 bases fitting TRBD2. Germline V lookup: CDR1 SEHNR, CDR2 FQNEAQ (reference sequence). The CDR3 consists of 13 residues. Trimming at V came to 5 bases and at J to 12 bases, leaving 10 bases not matched to a gene. CDR3 nucleotide sequence: TGTGCCAGCAGCATCGGGGACTATACGAGGCAGTTCTTC. Protein product: CASSIGDYTRQFF. Drawing the rest from reference TRBV7-9 and TRBJ2-1, the complete variable domain is DTGVSQNPRHKITKRGQNVTFRCDPISEHNRLYWYRQTLGQGPEFLTYFQNEAQLEKSRLLSDRFSAERPKGSFSTLEIQRTEQGDSAMYLCASSIGDYTRQFFGPGTRLTVL.

V usage is TRBV5-4 and J usage is TRBJ1-3, with D unresolved. Trimming took off 4 bases at V and 0 bases at J, with 14 bases between the two ends. Per germline, CDR1 SGHNT and CDR2 YYREEE (reference sequence). This CDR3 contains 16 residues. CDR3 nucleotide sequence: TGTGCCAGCAGCAGCCAAACAGCACTCTCTGGAAACACCATATATTTT. It yields the protein CASSSQTALSGNTIYF. The full variable domain, completed using reference TRBV5-4 and TRBJ1-3, is ETGVTQSPTHLIKTRGQQVTLRCSSQSGHNTVSWYQQALGQGPQFIFQYYREEENGRGNFPPRFSGLQFPNYSSELNVNALELDDSALYLCASSSQTALSGNTIYFGEGSWLTVV.

This clonotype appeared many times. The gene calls are TRBV5-1 and TRBJ2-2; TRBD1 agrees at 7 bases. Trimming at V came to 6 bases and at J to 4 bases, leaving 0 bases not matched to a gene. Germline values: CDR1 SGHRS, CDR2 YFSETQ. The CDR3 is 12 residues long. CDR3 in amino acids: CASTGGTGELFF. CDR3 sequence (DNA): TGCGCCAGCACAGGGGGCACCGGGGAGCTGTTTTTT.

There are a few counts of this clonotype. This chain connects TRBV29-1 to TRBJ2-3, with D maybe TRBD2 (6 bases). The CDR3 sequence is 17 residues long. Trimming took off 2 bases at V and 5 bases at J, with 23 bases between the two ends. Looked up from germline, CDR1 is SQVTM and CDR2 is ANQGSEA. This CDR3 is CSVESEGLVELRDTQYF. The DNA for the CDR3 is TGCAGCGTTGAATCGGAGGGATTAGTAGAGTTAAGAGATACGCAGTATTTT.

The table lists this clonotype with many counts. The genes are TRBV11-1 and TRBJ2-2; 8 positions match TRBD1. Germline CDR1 is SGHAT and CDR2 is FQDESV (reference sequence). There are 17 residues in the CDR3. Unmatched junction bases numbered 5, after V lost 1 base and J lost 1 base. This chain's CDR3 is CASSLGGTGWNTGELFF. CDR3 sequence (DNA): TGTGCCAGCAGCTTAGGGGGGACAGGCTGGAACACCGGGGAGCTGTTTTTT. Full variable domain (missing parts from reference TRBV11-1 and TRBJ2-2): EAEVAQSPRYKITEKSQAVAFWCDPISGHATLYWYRQILGQGPELLVQFQDESVVDDSQLPKDRFSAERLKGVDSTLKIQPAELGDSAMYLCASSLGGTGWNTGELFFGEGSRLTVL.

Many counts were recorded for this clonotype. The CDR3 protein is CASSGGGVEQYF. CDR3 sequence (DNA): TGTGCCAGCAGCGGGGGGGGAGTCGAGCAGTACTTC. The V call is TRBV3-1, the J call TRBJ2-7; 7 nucleotides agree with TRBD2. The CDR3 is 12 amino acids. After removal of 5 bases from V and 6 bases from J, the junction contained 4 bases not matched to a gene. Per germline, CDR1 LGHDT and CDR2 YNNKEL (reference sequence).

This chain connects TRBV30 to TRBJ2-4; D ambiguous. Germline CDR1 and CDR2: GTSNPN and SVGIG (reference sequence). The CDR3 spans 12 residues. Trimming removed 0 bases at V and 5 bases at J, with 5 bases between. The CDR3 here is CAWSVRENIQYF. In DNA form, the CDR3 reads TGTGCCTGGAGTGTACGGGAAAACATTCAGTACTTC.

In this sample, this clonotype turned up many times. The chain couples TRBV28 to TRBJ2-1; a possible D gene is TRBD2 (5 bases). The CDR3 is made up of 14 amino acids. Germline V lookup: CDR1 MDHEN, CDR2 SYDVKM. V lost 6 bases and J lost 5, with 14 bases in between. In nucleotides, the CDR3 is TGTGCCAGCAGACTTACACTAGAGAACAATGAGCAGTTCTTC. Its translation: CASRLTLENNEQFF.

The rearrangement joins TRBV15 to TRBJ2-2; 8 bases agree with TRBD1. V lost 3 bases and J lost 5; bases outside the gene matches: 11. The CDR3 totals 17 residues. Germline lookup yields CDR1 LNHNV and CDR2 YYDKDF (reference sequence). CDR3 protein: CATSRDRAGYATGELFF. The CDR3 DNA reads TGTGCCACCAGCAGGGACAGGGCCGGGTACGCGACCGGGGAGCTGTTTTTT.

V usage is TRBV2 and J usage is TRBJ2-2; D unresolved. Germline V gives CDR1 SNHLY, CDR2 FYNNEI. CDR3 size: 16 residues. Trimming took 7 bases from V and 0 from J, leaving 15 bases between them. CDR3 loop: CASIPSASANTGELFF. The CDR3 region has the DNA TGTGCCAGCATTCCGAGCGCGAGCGCGAACACCGGGGAGCTGTTTTTT.

The J gene is TRBJ2-7, the V gene TRBV6-1, with 10 bases fitting TRBD1. Germline CDR1 is MNHNS and CDR2 is SASEGT. CDR3 length: 15 residues. V shed 4 bases and J 5 bases; nucleotides not matched to a gene: 8. The CDR3 loop reads CASSGGGTGADEQYF. In DNA form, the CDR3 reads TGTGCCAGCAGTGGAGGGGGGACAGGGGCGGACGAGCAGTACTTC.

This clonotype has ten or more counts. The chain uses TRBV6-1 and TRBJ2-1; 9 bases map to TRBD2. Germline V CDR1 and CDR2: MNHNS, SASEGT. With 5 bases clipped from V and 4 bases from J, the junction kept 3 bases outside the gene matches. The CDR3 spans 14 residues. Written as DNA, the CDR3 is TGTGCCAGCAGTCGGACTAGCGTGTACAATGAGCAGTTCTTC. It translates to CASSRTSVYNEQFF.

This clonotype has a count of ten or more. The chain recombines TRBV7-9 with TRBJ2-1; tentatively, D is TRBD1 or TRBD2 (7 bases each). This CDR3 has 19 amino acids. Trimming shortened V by 5 bases and J by 6 bases, and 29 bases separated the two germline ends. Germline lookup yields CDR1 SEHNR and CDR2 FQNEAQ (reference sequence). The CDR3 sequence is CASSITSYRGGPLANEQFF. The CDR3 nucleotides read TGTGCCAGCAGCATCACCAGTTACAGGGGAGGGCCCCTGGCCAATGAGCAGTTCTTC.

This clonotype was picked up a small number of times. The V gene is TRBV20-1, the J gene TRBJ2-5; 15 bases are shared with TRBD2. The J segment lost 0 bases and the V segment lost 7 bases, leaving 6 bases of the junction unmatched. The CDR3 is 16 residues long. Germline assignment: CDR1 DFQATT and CDR2 SNEGSKA (reference sequence). CDR3 DNA: TGCAGTGTCACAGGACTAGCGGGGGGGTACCAAGAGACCCAGTACTTC. The encoded protein is CSVTGLAGGYQETQYF.

This chain uses TRBV4-3 with TRBJ2-4; 10 bases map to TRBD2. V lost 4 bases and J lost 8; bases outside the gene matches: 5. Looked up from germline, CDR1 is LGHNA and CDR2 is YSLEER. This CDR3 has 14 residues. The CDR3 DNA reads TGCGCCAGCAGCCCAACTAGCGGGAATTACATTCAGTACTTC. This encodes CASSPTSGNYIQYF.

The table lists this clonotype with many counts. The V and J genes are TRBV7-2 and TRBJ1-1; 8 bases align to TRBD1. Looked up from germline, CDR1 is SGHTA and CDR2 is FQGNSA. The length of the CDR3 is 15 residues. V was pared by 6 bases and J by 1 base, with 7 bases of the junction left unmatched. The chain's CDR3 is CASRPGTGPNTEAFF. CDR3 coding DNA: TGTGCCAGCAGACCCGGGACAGGACCGAACACTGAAGCTTTCTTT.

V and J are TRBV6-5 and TRBJ1-2, with TRBD1 identical over 7 bases. Germline CDR1 reads MNHEY; CDR2 reads SVGAGI. The CDR3 is 16 amino acids. V lost 4 bases, J lost 4 bases, and 12 bases stayed unmatched. CDR3 region: CASSFNAGGAIYGYTF. As DNA, the CDR3 is TGTGCCAGCAGTTTTAACGCAGGGGGGGCGATCTATGGCTACACCTTC.

The V gene is TRBV11-2, the J gene TRBJ2-7; either TRBD1 or TRBD2 may supply D (6 bases each). V was pared by 1 base and J by 3 bases, with 10 bases between. This CDR3 contains 14 residues. Germline CDR1 and CDR2: SGHAT and FQNNGV. CDR3 protein: CASSLGGAGYEQYF. The DNA of the CDR3 is TGTGCCAGCAGCTTAGGGGGGGCGGGCTACGAGCAGTACTTC.

This clonotype was detected ten times or more. The J gene is TRBJ1-2, the V gene TRBV28; D ambiguous. CDR3 size: 17 residues. Germline-derived CDR1 and CDR2 are MDHEN and SYDVKM. V gave up 3 bases and J gave up 0 bases, with 17 bases separating them. The DNA for the CDR3 is TGTGCCAGCAGTTTCAGCCCTTCGGCCTCCGCTAACTATGGCTACACCTTC. It yields the protein CASSFSPSASANYGYTF.

This clonotype was recorded a few times. The CDR3: CASSTRYYNSPLHF. The CDR3 DNA is TGTGCCAGCAGTACCCGGTACTATAATTCACCCCTCCACTTT. V and J are TRBV9 and TRBJ1-6; D not certain. The CDR3 contains 14 residues. V lost 5 bases, J lost 3 bases, and 9 bases lay in between. The germline gives CDR1 SGDLS, CDR2 YYNGEE. Combining the CDR3 with reference TRBV9 and TRBJ1-6 gives the whole variable domain DSGVTQTPKHLITATGQRVTLRCSPRSGDLSVYWYQQSLDQGLQFLIQYYNGEERAKGNILERFSAQQFPDLHSELNLSSLELGDSALYFCASSTRYYNSPLHFGNGTRLTVT.

CDR3 in DNA: TGTGCCAGCAGTCCACCCGGGACAGACGAGCAGTACTTC. This encodes CASSPPGTDEQYF. The chain has TRBV2 and TRBJ2-7; 7 positions match TRBD1. Germline V gene lookup returns CDR1 SNHLY and CDR2 FYNNEI. The CDR3 length is 13 residues. V lost 5 bases and J lost 5; bases outside the gene matches: 6.

This clonotype was counted many times. The V gene is TRBV28, the J gene TRBJ1-1; TRBD1 agrees at 8 bases. V lost 7 bases, J lost 4 bases, and 11 bases stayed unmatched. The CDR3 sequence is 15 residues long. Germline V gene sequence: CDR1 MDHEN, CDR2 SYDVKM. In DNA, the CDR3 is TGTGCCAGCAAAAACCACCAGGGGGCTGGCACTGAAGCTTTCTTT. Protein: CASKNHQGAGTEAFF.

The chain joins TRBV3-1 to TRBJ2-2; TRBD1 aligns across 9 bases. Per germline, CDR1 LGHDT and CDR2 YNNKEL (reference sequence). With V trimmed by 3 bases and J by 7 bases, 12 bases remained unmatched. CDR3 length: 17 amino acids. Written as DNA, the CDR3 is TGTGCCAGCAGCCAGTTTGGGACAGGGAGTGTGGGCGGGGAGCTGTTTTTT. As protein: CASSQFGTGSVGGELFF.